Below, 30 T cell receptor beta chains from the same sample are listed, as sequenced in a study of cytomegalovirus exposure and HLA in healthy donors. The PCR ran on 60 Vbeta and 13 Jbeta primers. Measured with immunoSEQ multiplex PCR; TCRdb has only the in-frame clones, and not every one. Of about 160,000 clones in the sample, approximately 88% were seen once. The sample taken for sequencing was PBMCs. All receptors come from a boy aged 2 to 10 in good health and CMV-seronegative.

The chain recombines TRBV5-1 with TRBJ2-2; 12 positions match TRBD1. The junction had 5 bases not matched to a gene; V was cut back by 2 bases and J by 0 bases. Germline V gives CDR1 SGHRS, CDR2 YFSETQ. The CDR3 spans 18 residues. The CDR3 spells CASSFTGQGASNTGELFF. CDR3 coding DNA: TGCGCCAGCAGCTTCACGGGACAGGGGGCTTCGAACACCGGGGAGCTGTTTTTT. Drawing the rest from reference TRBV5-1 and TRBJ2-2, the complete variable domain is KAGVTQTPRYLIKTRGQQVTLSCSPISGHRSVSWYQQTPGQGLQFLFEYFSETQRNKGNFPGRFSGRQFSNSRSEMNVSTLELGDSALYLCASSFTGQGASNTGELFFGEGSRLTVL.

V is TRBV15 and J is TRBJ1-3, with D maybe TRBD1 (5 bases). This CDR3 is 14 amino acids long. The V end was cut by 8 bases, the J end by 6 bases, with 17 bases between. CDR1 and CDR2 (germline): LNHNV, YYDKDF (reference sequence). CDR3 nucleotide sequence: TGTGCCACCGCGCGTGGGTCCAGGGAAAACACCATATATTTT. Residues: CATARGSRENTIYF.

The chain joins TRBV15 to TRBJ2-1, with 7 bases fitting TRBD1. Germline CDR1 is LNHNV and CDR2 is YYDKDF (reference sequence). The CDR3 has 17 residues. The ends lost 4 bases at V and 2 bases at J; junction bases unmatched: 11. The CDR3 loop reads CATSTDTTGTPYNEQFF. CDR3 sequence (DNA): TGTGCCACCAGCACCGACACGACAGGGACGCCCTACAATGAGCAGTTCTTC.

The CDR3 DNA reads TGTGCCAGTAGTATTCAGGGCTTGGAGACCCAGTACTTC. Its protein is CASSIQGLETQYF. The rearrangement uses TRBV19 and TRBJ2-5; perhaps TRBD1 as D (5 bases). CDR3 length: 13 amino acids. Trimming removed 3 bases from V and 5 bases from J, with 10 bases in between. Germline V lookup: CDR1 LNHDA, CDR2 SQIVND (reference sequence). Supplemented by reference TRBV19 and TRBJ2-5, the full variable domain reads DGGITQSPKYLFRKEGQNVTLSCEQNLNHDAMYWYRQDPGQGLRLIYYSQIVNDFQKGDIAEGYSVSREKKESFPLTVTSAQKNPTAFYLCASSIQGLETQYFGPGTRLLVL.

Details on this clone: At one end, the junction sequence differs from germline, possibly due to a read error. V usage is TRBV10-3 and J usage is TRBJ2-2, with 8 bases fitting TRBD1. Per germline, CDR1 ENHRY and CDR2 SYGVKD. There are 15 residues in the CDR3. As DNA, the CDR3 is TGTGCCGTCAGAGAAACAGGGGGTAACACCGGGGAGCTGTTTTTT. Its translation: CAVRETGGNTGELFF.

This chain joins TRBV28 and TRBJ2-7; 8 nucleotides agree with TRBD2. Germline-derived CDR1 and CDR2 are MDHEN and SYDVKM. V trimming: 3 bases; J trimming: 5 bases; junction bases outside the gene matches: 6. The CDR3 extends over 14 amino acids. The CDR3 sequence is CASSFPGTRNEQYF. CDR3 in DNA: TGTGCCAGCAGTTTCCCCGGGACTAGGAACGAGCAGTACTTC.

V gene TRBV19 combines with J gene TRBJ1-5; TRBD1 might be the D (6 bases). V gave up 5 bases and J gave up 1 base, with 12 bases separating them. This CDR3 is built from 15 residues. Germline loops: CDR1 LNHDA, CDR2 SQIVND (reference sequence). CDR3 region: CASSFSRGSNQPQHF. DNA of the CDR3: TGTGCCAGTAGTTTCTCCAGGGGAAGCAATCAGCCCCAGCATTTT. Full variable domain (outside the CDR3, taken from reference TRBV19 and TRBJ1-5): DGGITQSPKYLFRKEGQNVTLSCEQNLNHDAMYWYRQDPGQGLRLIYYSQIVNDFQKGDIAEGYSVSREKKESFPLTVTSAQKNPTAFYLCASSFSRGSNQPQHFGDGTRLSIL.

J is TRBJ2-4 and V is TRBV25-1; D may be TRBD2 (5 bases). The V end was cut by 5 bases, the J end by 5 bases, with 10 bases between. Looked up from germline, CDR1 is MGHDK and CDR2 is SYGVNS. The CDR3 extends over 13 amino acids. The CDR3 loop reads CASSYAGENIQYF. CDR3 sequence (DNA): TGTGCCAGCAGTTACGCCGGGGAAAACATTCAGTACTTC.

Regarding this clone: Different DNA sequences within this sample yield the same CDR3. The chain combines TRBV18 with TRBJ2-1; a possible D gene is TRBD2 (6 bases). Trimming shortened V by 2 bases and J by 10 bases, and 9 bases separated the two germline ends. Germline-derived CDR1 and CDR2 are KGHSH and LQKENI. The CDR3 contains 12 residues. This CDR3 reads CASSPAGNEQFF. The CDR3 DNA reads as TGTGCCAGCTCACCAGCGGGAAACGAGCAGTTCTTC.

The chain joins TRBV27 to TRBJ2-2; a possible D gene is TRBD2 (6 bases). The CDR3 contains 17 residues. Germline lookup yields CDR1 MNHEY and CDR2 SMNVEV (reference sequence). V shed 3 bases and J shed 2 bases, with 16 bases lying between them. CDR3 coding DNA: TGTGCCAGCAGTTTGAACCGTGGAGGGATAAACACCGGGGAGCTGTTTTTT. Encoded protein: CASSLNRGGINTGELFF.

This chain links TRBV11-2 with TRBJ2-7, with unresolved D. V was shortened by 1 base and J by 3 bases, with 13 bases between the two germline ends. Germline values: CDR1 SGHAT, CDR2 FQNNGV. The CDR3 is 15 residues long. CDR3: CASSLVRPHSYEQYF. The CDR3 DNA sequence: TGTGCCAGCAGCTTAGTTCGACCGCACAGCTACGAGCAGTACTTC.

The V gene is TRBV5-1, the J gene TRBJ1-3; D gene ambiguous. The germline gives CDR1 SGHRS, CDR2 YFSETQ. CDR3 length equals 16 residues. V gave up 1 base and J gave up 0 bases, with 11 bases separating them. CDR3 bases: TGCGCCAGCAGCTTGACCCCCCACAGCTCTGGAAACACCATATATTTT. Protein sequence: CASSLTPHSSGNTIYF.

This clone has just one count. V usage is TRBV5-1 and J usage is TRBJ2-3, with 10 bases fitting TRBD2. Germline V gene lookup returns CDR1 SGHRS and CDR2 YFSETQ. This CDR3 spans 16 amino acids. After removal of 4 bases from V and 8 bases from J, the junction contained 13 bases not matched to a gene. Written as DNA, the CDR3 is TGCGCCAGCAGCCCCGGGGTTGGTAGCGGGGGGCCTACGCAGTATTTT. This sequence encodes CASSPGVGSGGPTQYF.

The rearrangement links TRBV28 to TRBJ1-2; perhaps TRBD1 as D (5 bases). In germline, CDR1 is MDHEN, CDR2 SYDVKM. Deletions cut 8 bases from V and 5 bases from J, with 9 bases between. The CDR3 loop spans 11 amino acids. CDR3 amino acids: CASRGIYGYTF. The CDR3 DNA reads as TGTGCCAGCCGGGGGATATATGGCTACACCTTC.

In DNA form, the CDR3 reads TGTGCCAGCAGCGTATCAGGAAGTCAGGTCAATGAGCAGTTCTTC. Its translation is CASSVSGSQVNEQFF. The genes are TRBV9 and TRBJ2-1, with D uncertain. V was cut by 1 base and J by 6 bases, with 14 bases left in between. The CDR3 consists of 15 residues. Germline V gene data show CDR1 as SGDLS and CDR2 as YYNGEE. Variable domain in full (rest from reference TRBV9 and TRBJ2-1): DSGVTQTPKHLITATGQRVTLRCSPRSGDLSVYWYQQSLDQGLQFLIQYYNGEERAKGNILERFSAQQFPDLHSELNLSSLELGDSALYFCASSVSGSQVNEQFFGPGTRLTVL.

V gene TRBV15 combines with J gene TRBJ2-1, with 10 nucleotides matching TRBD2. J gave up 8 bases and V 0 bases, and 4 bases lay outside the gene matches. Germline assignment: CDR1 LNHNV and CDR2 YYDKDF (reference sequence). This CDR3 is 15 amino acids long. CDR3 nucleotide sequence: TGTGCCACCAGCAGAGATCAAGCGGGAGGGGATGAGCAGTTCTTC. Amino acid sequence: CATSRDQAGGDEQFF.

V is TRBV4-3 and J is TRBJ2-2; weak D call: TRBD1 (6 bases). V was shortened by 0 bases and J by 7 bases, with 9 bases between the two germline ends. Germline CDR1 LGHNA, CDR2 YSLEER. The CDR3 loop spans 14 amino acids. The CDR3 here is CASSQDKGGGELFF. In DNA, the CDR3 is TGCGCCAGCAGCCAAGATAAAGGGGGCGGGGAGCTGTTTTTT.

The gene calls are TRBV23-1 and TRBJ2-7, with 8 bases aligning to TRBD2. TRBV23-1 is annotated as an ORF whose role is uncertain. This CDR3 is 16 amino acids long. V was clipped by 11 bases and J by 1 base; unmatched bases: 16. DNA of the CDR3: TGCGCCGGCACCGTCCCGGGGACTAGGGGTTCCTACGAGCAGTACTTC. Translating it yields CAGTVPGTRGSYEQYF.

This chain links TRBV7-2 with TRBJ2-1, with 8 bases aligning to TRBD2. With V trimmed by 2 bases and J by 4 bases, 4 bases remained unmatched. The CDR3 is made up of 15 amino acids. In germline, CDR1 is SGHTA, CDR2 FQGNSA. The CDR3 protein is CASSLNSGAYNEQFF. The CDR3 nucleotides are TGTGCCAGCAGCTTAAATAGCGGGGCATACAATGAGCAGTTCTTC.

V is TRBV4-3 and J is TRBJ2-1; tentative D call: TRBD1 (6 bases). The CDR3 runs 15 residues. Germline CDR1 reads LGHNA; CDR2 reads YSLEER. V was cut by 0 bases and J by 4 bases, with 10 bases left in between. CDR3 nucleotide sequence: TGCGCCAGCAGCCAAGAACAGGGAATTTACAATGAGCAGTTCTTC. This encodes CASSQEQGIYNEQFF.

The chain combines TRBV2 with TRBJ2-5; 7 positions agree with TRBD1. V shed 7 bases and J 2 bases; nucleotides not matched to a gene: 4. The CDR3 covers 13 residues. The germline CDR1 and CDR2 sequences are SNHLY and FYNNEI. The CDR3 protein is CASKGALQETQYF. The CDR3 DNA follows: TGTGCCAGCAAGGGGGCACTTCAAGAGACCCAGTACTTC.

The V call is TRBV6-1, the J call TRBJ2-1, with 8 positions matching TRBD2. Trimming removed 8 bases from V and 13 bases from J; junction bases left unmatched: 10. The CDR3 is 12 amino acids. Germline V gene data show CDR1 as MNHNS and CDR2 as SASEGT. The DNA of the CDR3 is TGTGCCAGCGGAATTACTAGCGGATTTCAGTTCTTC. It specifies CASGITSGFQFF.

The rearrangement uses TRBV4-1 and TRBJ2-5; tentatively, D is TRBD2 (5 bases). Trimming removed 1 base from V and 4 bases from J, with 13 bases in between. CDR3 length: 15 residues. Germline V lookup: CDR1 MGHRA, CDR2 YSYEKL. CDR3 DNA sequence: TGCGCCAGCAGCCAAGGTAATAGCGTAATAGAGACCCAGTACTTC. Its translation: CASSQGNSVIETQYF.

This chain uses TRBV19 with TRBJ1-2, with a weak D call TRBD1 (5 bases). V was pared by 8 bases and J by 3 bases, with 13 bases between. Germline CDR1 reads LNHDA; CDR2 reads SQIVND (reference sequence). This CDR3 has 13 amino acids. The CDR3 bases are TGTGCCAGTCGGGCAAGGGGCCACTATGGCTACACCTTC. Its protein product is CASRARGHYGYTF.

V and J are TRBV6-1 and TRBJ2-1, with D uncertain. This CDR3 has 15 residues. CDR1 is MNHNS, CDR2 SASEGT, per germline. Trimming left V 1 base short and J 0 bases short, with 7 bases between. CDR3 loop: CASSEGATSYNEQFF. CDR3 in DNA: TGTGCCAGCAGTGAAGGGGCGACCTCCTACAATGAGCAGTTCTTC.

In its sample, this clone was seen a few times. At the DNA level, this CDR3 is encoded by other sequences in the same sample as well. This chain uses TRBV30 with TRBJ2-5; D gene unclear. The CDR3 runs 13 residues. V was clipped by 0 bases and J by 0 bases, with 5 bases between them. Germline CDR1 GTSNPN, CDR2 SVGIG (reference sequence). The CDR3 DNA follows: TGTGCCTGGAGTGTCGGTTACCAAGAGACCCAGTACTTC. This encodes CAWSVGYQETQYF.

The sample holds a few counts of this clone. This chain links TRBV4-1 with TRBJ2-7; possible D gene TRBD2, 6 bases. The germline V gene encodes CDR1 MGHRA and CDR2 YSYEKL. Trimming removed 0 bases from V and 2 bases from J, with 11 bases in between. The CDR3 is 15 residues long. The chain's CDR3 is CASSQDDPGAYEQYF. The CDR3 DNA reads as TGCGCCAGCAGCCAAGATGATCCGGGAGCCTACGAGCAGTACTTC.

The gene calls are TRBV12-5 and TRBJ1-5; TRBD1 aligns across 8 bases. V was clipped by 0 bases and J by 9 bases; unmatched bases: 7. The CDR3 is made up of 15 amino acids. CDR1 is LGHNT, CDR2 FRNRAP, per germline. The CDR3 loop reads CASGLVVGQGVPQHF. The CDR3 region has the DNA TGTGCTAGTGGTTTGGTAGTTGGACAGGGTGTGCCCCAGCATTTT.

This chain uses TRBV7-9 with TRBJ1-2; no reliable D call. The V gene lost 5 bases and the J gene lost 6 bases, with 16 bases spanning the gap. This CDR3 spans 14 amino acids. Germline CDR1 reads SEHNR; CDR2 reads FQNEAQ (reference sequence). CDR3 bases: TGTGCCAGCAGCCTGCCGACGGGTCATGATGGCTACACCTTC. It yields the protein CASSLPTGHDGYTF.

This chain links TRBV6-1 with TRBJ1-3; D gene uncertain. CDR1 MNHNS and CDR2 SASEGT come from the germline V gene. V was trimmed by 3 bases and J by 4 bases, leaving 7 bases between them. The CDR3 is 13 amino acids. In DNA, the CDR3 is TGTGCCAGCAGTGACTTGACAGGAAACACCATATATTTT. This codes for CASSDLTGNTIYF.